This paragraph covers one TCR beta chain sequence. The antigen remains undetermined. This CDR3 has 15 amino acids. Germline V gene data show CDR1 as SGHRS and CDR2 as YFSETQ. V lost 4 bases and J lost 4, with 17 bases in between. The data are from a study of cytomegalovirus exposure and HLA in healthy donors. Study-wide results and caveats: Within the data, a cluster of highly shared sequence variants was likely a sequencing artifact. The CMV antigen specificity of three CMV-associated chains was confirmed through in vitro analysis.

60 Vbeta and 13 Jbeta primers were used in PCR. Data came from immunoSEQ multiplex PCR; TCRdb stores just in-frame clones and leaves some out. The sample consists of 130,000 to 150,000 clones, more than 75% of them appearing once. The sequence came from a man younger than 35 in good health and CMV-seronegative. The chain employs TRBV5-1 and TRBJ1-2, with D possibly matching TRBD1 (5 bases). Sequencing input: PBMCs. CDR3 DNA sequence: TGCGCCAGCAGCCCCCGCAGGGAGGTAGGCTATGGCTACACCTTC. Encoded protein: CASSPRREVGYGYTF. The full variable domain, completed using reference TRBV5-1 and TRBJ1-2, is KAGVTQTPRYLIKTRGQQVTLSCSPISGHRSVSWYQQTPGQGLQFLFEYFSETQRNKGNFPGRFSGRQFSNSRSEMNVSTLELGDSALYLCASSPRREVGYGYTFGSGTRLTVV.